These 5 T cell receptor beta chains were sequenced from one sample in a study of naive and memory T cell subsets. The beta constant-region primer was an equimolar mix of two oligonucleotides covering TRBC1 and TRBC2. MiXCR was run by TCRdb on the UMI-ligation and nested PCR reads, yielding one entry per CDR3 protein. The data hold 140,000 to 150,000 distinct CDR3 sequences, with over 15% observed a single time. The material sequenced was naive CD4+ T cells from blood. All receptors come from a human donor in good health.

This CDR3 reads CASSPEGGRAPYEQYF. In DNA form, the CDR3 reads TGTGCCAGCAGCCCCGAGGGCGGGAGGGCCCCCTACGAGCAGTACTTC. The chain is built from TRBV5-4 and TRBJ2-7; 9 bases fit TRBD2. V dropped 4 bases and J dropped 2; count of bases not matched to a gene: 10. The CDR3 is made up of 16 amino acids. Per the germline V gene, CDR1 is SGHNT and CDR2 is YYREEE (reference sequence).

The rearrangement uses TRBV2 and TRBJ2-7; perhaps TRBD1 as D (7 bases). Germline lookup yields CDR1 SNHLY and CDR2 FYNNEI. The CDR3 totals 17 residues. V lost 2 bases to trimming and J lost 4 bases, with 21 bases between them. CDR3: CASSERGGPGQFYEQYF. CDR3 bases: TGTGCCAGCAGTGAAAGGGGAGGCCCGGGACAGTTTTACGAGCAGTACTTC.

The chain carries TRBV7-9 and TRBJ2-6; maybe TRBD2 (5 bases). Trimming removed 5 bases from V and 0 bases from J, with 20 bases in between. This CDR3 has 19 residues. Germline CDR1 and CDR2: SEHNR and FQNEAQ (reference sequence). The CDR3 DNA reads TGTGCCAGCAGCGAAACGGCAGGAGGTTTCCCCTCTGGGGCCAACGTCCTGACTTTC. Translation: CASSETAGGFPSGANVLTF.

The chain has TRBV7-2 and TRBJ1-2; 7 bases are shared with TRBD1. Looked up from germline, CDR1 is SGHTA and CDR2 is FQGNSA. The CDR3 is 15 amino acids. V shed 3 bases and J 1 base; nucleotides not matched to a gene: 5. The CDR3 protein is CASSLRQGVNYGYTF. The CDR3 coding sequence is TGTGCCAGCAGCTTGAGACAGGGTGTTAACTATGGCTACACCTTC. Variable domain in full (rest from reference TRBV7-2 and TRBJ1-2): GAGVSQSPSNKVTEKGKDVELRCDPISGHTALYWYRQSLGQGLEFLIYFQGNSAPDKSGLPSDRFSAERTGGSVSTLTIQRTQQEDSAVYLCASSLRQGVNYGYTFGSGTRLTVV.

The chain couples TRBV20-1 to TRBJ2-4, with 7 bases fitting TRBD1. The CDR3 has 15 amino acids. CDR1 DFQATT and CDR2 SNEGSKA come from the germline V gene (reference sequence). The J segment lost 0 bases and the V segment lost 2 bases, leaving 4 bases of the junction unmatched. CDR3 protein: CSARLQGLAKNIQYF. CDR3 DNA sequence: TGCAGTGCTAGATTACAGGGGCTAGCCAAAAACATTCAGTACTTC.